These 23 T cell receptor beta chains came from one sample sequenced in a study of shared clonotypes between healthy human individuals (dated by TCRdb to 2018 to 2020). Receptors were amplified or captured by the immunoSEQ multiplex PCR assay. In its TCRdb copy, this immuneACCESS table keeps in-frame sequences only and misses some clones. Where compared with another copy, unresolved V genes explain less than half of these, and the others have no known cause. The table for this sample lists approximately 98,000 clones; 55% to 70% of them were counted only once. Approximately 23% of the sample comes from the top ten. The sequenced material came from memory CD8+ T cells sorted from blood. The cell subset or site label of this sample denotes: CD45RO+ cells pooled with CCR7-negative TemRA cells. The receptors were gathered from a woman aged 25-40 years in good health.

This clone came up a few times. This chain uses TRBV7-2 with TRBJ2-7; 9 nucleotides agree with TRBD2. V was pared by 2 bases and J by 4 bases, with 3 bases of the junction left unmatched. The CDR3 loop spans 14 amino acids. Germline values: CDR1 SGHTA, CDR2 FQGNSA. This chain's CDR3 is CASSLFLAGYEQYF. The CDR3 region has the DNA TGTGCCAGCAGCTTATTCCTAGCGGGATACGAGCAGTACTTC.

The rearrangement joins TRBV27 to TRBJ2-5; perhaps TRBD2 as D (5 bases). V lost 4 bases and J lost 2, with 23 bases in between. CDR3 length: 18 amino acids. Germline loops: CDR1 MNHEY, CDR2 SMNVEV (reference sequence). In DNA form, the CDR3 reads TGTGCCAGCAGTTCGCCCCACAGCGAGGCCCCGGGGCAAGAGACCCAGTACTTC. It yields the protein CASSSPHSEAPGQETQYF.

The chain is built from TRBV6-1 and TRBJ2-7; TRBD1 matches at 12 bases. CDR1 and CDR2 from the germline V gene are MNHNS and SASEGT. The CDR3 has 15 residues. Trimming cost V 8 bases and J 6 bases; bases outside gene matches: 11. The CDR3 coding sequence is TGTGCCAGCCGACTCCGGGACAGGGGGCTCCTCGAGCAGTACTTC. Its protein product is CASRLRDRGLLEQYF.

The rearrangement joins TRBV27 to TRBJ2-7; the D gene is possibly TRBD2 (5 bases). Germline V gene data show CDR1 as MNHEY and CDR2 as SMNVEV (reference sequence). The germline V and J ends were trimmed by 5 bases and 3 bases, with 11 bases remaining between them. This CDR3 comprises 13 residues. CDR3 sequence reads: CASSLPGGYEQYF. The DNA of the CDR3 is TGTGCCAGCAGTCTCCCCGGAGGCTACGAGCAGTACTTC.

The chain employs TRBV4-1 and TRBJ2-1; D ambiguous. Trimming took 5 bases from V and 0 from J, leaving 11 bases between them. CDR3 length: 15 residues. Germline assignment: CDR1 MGHRA and CDR2 YSYEKL. In DNA, the CDR3 is TGCGCCAGCAGCATAAGTTCCCCCTCCTACAATGAGCAGTTCTTC. It codes for CASSISSPSYNEQFF.

This clone has only one observation. V usage is TRBV7-9 and J usage is TRBJ2-7; D is undetermined. V was pared by 4 bases and J by 2 bases, with 9 bases between. The CDR3 runs 13 residues. From germline, CDR1 is SEHNR and CDR2 FQNEAQ (reference sequence). CDR3 DNA: TGTGCCAGCAGCTCAATGACCCCCTACGAGCAGTACTTC. Amino acids: CASSSMTPYEQYF.

Many counts were recorded for this clone. The chain uses TRBV4-1 and TRBJ2-6; maybe TRBD2 (6 bases). Trimming took 2 bases from V and 1 from J, leaving 18 bases between them. The CDR3 runs 19 residues. The V gene's germline CDR1 is MGHRA and CDR2 YSYEKL. The CDR3 DNA reads as TGCGCCAGCAGCCAATCAGCCACTCGGCGGGGATCTGGGGCCAACGTCCTGACTTTC. This codes for CASSQSATRRGSGANVLTF.

The CDR3 protein is CASSALRINPGGEQYF. CDR3 in DNA: TGTGCCAGCAGCGCCCTCAGGATCAACCCCGGAGGGGAGCAGTACTTC. This sequence joins TRBV28 and TRBJ2-7; D might be TRBD2 (6 bases). The CDR3 consists of 16 residues. The V gene lost 6 bases and the J gene lost 7 bases, with 25 bases spanning the gap. Germline V gene data show CDR1 as MDHEN and CDR2 as SYDVKM. Based on the CDR3 plus reference TRBV28 and TRBJ2-7, the full variable domain is DVKVTQSSRYLVKRTGEKVFLECVQDMDHENMFWYRQDPGLGLRLIYFSYDVKMKEKGDIPEGYSVSREKKERFSLILESASTNQTSMYLCASSALRINPGGEQYFGPGTRLTVT.

The J gene is TRBJ2-7, the V gene TRBV7-8, with 9 bases lining up with TRBD1. This CDR3 region has 15 residues. CDR1 is SGHVS, CDR2 FQNEAQ, per germline. The V and J ends lost 1 base and 1 base, in that order; junction bases with no gene match: 2. The CDR3 here is CASSLVGQGSYEQYF. In DNA form, the CDR3 reads TGTGCCAGCAGCTTAGTGGGACAGGGTTCCTACGAGCAGTACTTC.

V is TRBV27 and J is TRBJ2-7, with a possible D match to TRBD1 (6 bases). V lost 6 bases and J 0 bases, leaving 12 bases between the germline ends. The CDR3 is 14 amino acids. CDR1 and CDR2 (germline): MNHEY, SMNVEV (reference sequence). The CDR3 sequence: CASRIGGPSYEQYF. The CDR3 nucleotides read TGTGCCAGCAGGATAGGGGGTCCCTCCTACGAGCAGTACTTC.

The V call is TRBV5-1, the J call TRBJ1-2, with D perhaps TRBD1 (6 bases). This CDR3 region has 16 residues. The V and J ends lost 5 bases and 0 bases respectively, with 17 bases between them. Germline CDR1 is SGHRS and CDR2 is YFSETQ. The CDR3 protein is CASSESTGTSNYGYTF. Here the CDR3 DNA reads TGCGCCAGCAGTGAGAGCACAGGGACGTCTAACTATGGCTACACCTTC.

The chain is built from TRBV6-4 and TRBJ1-5; D unresolved. The CDR3 is made up of 13 amino acids. Germline assignment: CDR1 MRHNA and CDR2 SNTAGT. Trimming stripped 2 bases from V and 7 bases from J, with 9 bases between. This CDR3 is CASSDALGQPQHF. The CDR3 coding sequence is TGTGCCAGCAGTGACGCACTCGGGCAGCCCCAGCATTTT.

The chain has TRBV11-2 and TRBJ2-7, with D possibly being TRBD1 or TRBD2 (5 bases each). The length of the CDR3 is 15 residues. Germline-derived CDR1 and CDR2 are SGHAT and FQNNGV. V lost 6 bases and J 4 bases, leaving 19 bases between the germline ends. The CDR3 is CASRRRRGPSYEQYF. The CDR3 bases are TGTGCCAGCAGAAGGCGTCGGGGCCCATCTTACGAGCAGTACTTC.

This chain uses TRBV25-1 with TRBJ2-2, with D possibly being TRBD1 (6 bases). Trimming shortened V by 1 base and J by 3 bases, and 15 bases separated the two germline ends. This CDR3 has 17 amino acids. Per germline, CDR1 MGHDK and CDR2 SYGVNS. The CDR3 DNA reads as TGTGCCAGCAGTGAATCCCCCTCGCAGGGGCACACCGGGGAGCTGTTTTTT. Its protein is CASSESPSQGHTGELFF.

J is TRBJ2-1 and V is TRBV5-1; the match to TRBD1 covers 7 bases. Trimming cost V 4 bases and J 5 bases; bases outside gene matches: 6. There are 14 residues in the CDR3. Germline CDR1 is SGHRS and CDR2 is YFSETQ. Here the CDR3 DNA reads TGCGCCAGCAGCCCTCAGACAGGGAACAATGAGCAGTTCTTC. The encoded protein is CASSPQTGNNEQFF.

The rearrangement uses TRBV5-1 and TRBJ1-2, with a possible D match to TRBD1 (5 bases). The CDR3 runs 13 residues. Between the trimmed V and J ends, which lost 7 bases and 3 bases, there was a span of 13 bases. Germline V gives CDR1 SGHRS, CDR2 YFSETQ. CDR3 bases: TGCGCCAGCTCCCCTAAGGGGTACTATGGCTACACCTTC. This sequence encodes CASSPKGYYGYTF.

The genes are TRBV28 and TRBJ2-7, with D perhaps TRBD2 (6 bases). CDR1 and CDR2 from the germline V gene are MDHEN and SYDVKM. Trimming took 8 bases from V and 1 from J, leaving 15 bases between them. CDR3 size: 14 residues. CDR3 in amino acids: CASSPGLPSYEQYF. For the CDR3, the DNA is TGTGCCAGCTCACCGGGACTTCCTTCCTACGAGCAGTACTTC.

This clone was found many times. The chain uses TRBV15 and TRBJ1-4, with D perhaps TRBD1 (6 bases). Germline CDR1 is LNHNV and CDR2 is YYDKDF (reference sequence). Trimming removed 3 bases at V and 7 bases at J, with 18 bases between. The CDR3 runs 16 residues. The DNA for the CDR3 is TGTGCCACCAGCAGGGTGAGGGGCCAGGGGAGTGAAAAACTGTTTTTT. Residues: CATSRVRGQGSEKLFF.

The chain's CDR3 is CASSDSPGGQPQHF. The DNA of the CDR3 is TGTGCCAGCAGTGACTCGCCCGGGGGGCAGCCCCAGCATTTT. This chain links TRBV6-4 with TRBJ1-5; tentatively, D is TRBD1 (5 bases). Germline V lookup: CDR1 MRHNA, CDR2 SNTAGT. Trimming shortened V by 0 bases and J by 7 bases, and 10 bases separated the two germline ends. This CDR3 contains 14 residues.

This clone showed up just a few times. This is likely an artifact of a read error, given a far larger clone one base away. No conserved phenylalanine or tryptophan ends this CDR3, so it is likely a read error. The rearrangement uses TRBV30 and TRBJ2-7, with unresolved D. The CDR3 is made up of 12 amino acids. Between the trimmed V and J ends, which lost 5 bases and 3 bases, there was a span of 11 bases. The V gene's germline CDR1 is GTSNPN and CDR2 SVGIG (reference sequence). The CDR3 here is CAWRLSVYEQYL. The CDR3, as DNA: TGTGCCTGGCGCCTAAGCGTCTACGAGCAGTACCTC.

The rearrangement uses TRBV19 and TRBJ2-7; 10 bases line up with TRBD2. This CDR3 contains 15 residues. Germline CDR1 is LNHDA and CDR2 is SQIVND (reference sequence). V dropped 2 bases and J dropped 10; count of bases not matched to a gene: 11. The DNA for the CDR3 is TGTGCCAGTAGTATATTGGCTAGCGGGAGCCAACCACAGTACTTC. This encodes CASSILASGSQPQYF.

The sample holds a few counts of this clone. The CDR3 here is CASSVATPPAGELFF. CDR3 DNA: TGTGCCAGCAGCGTAGCGACACCGCCGGCCGGGGAGCTGTTTTTT. The chain carries TRBV9 and TRBJ2-2; D gene ambiguous. Germline assignment: CDR1 SGDLS and CDR2 YYNGEE. The CDR3 consists of 15 residues. V lost 0 bases and J 6 bases, leaving 12 bases between the germline ends.

The gene calls are TRBV9 and TRBJ2-5; no reliable D call. The assigned J gene may be wrong: the sequence end matches TRBJ2-7 better. In germline, CDR1 is SGDLS, CDR2 YYNGEE. The CDR3 is 12 residues long. CDR3 residues: CASSSSSYEQYF. DNA for the CDR3: TGTGCCAGCAGCTCCAGCTCCTACGAGCAGTACTTC.